Each of the 19 T cell receptor beta chains below was sequenced from the same sample in a study of cytomegalovirus exposure and HLA in healthy donors. It was with 60 Vbeta and 13 Jbeta primers that the PCR ran. TCRdb's table, derived via immunoSEQ multiplex PCR, lists solely in-frame clones and lacks some. In total, the table holds about 140,000 clones. The material sequenced was PBMCs. The receptors stem from a woman younger than 30 in good health and CMV-seronegative.

This rearrangement joins TRBV14 to TRBJ2-5; weak D call: TRBD2 (6 bases). Trimming pared 7 bases from V and 5 bases from J, leaving 14 bases between. CDR1 and CDR2 (germline): SGHDN, FVKESK. The CDR3 totals 13 residues. The CDR3 spells CASTRGLGETQYF. The CDR3 nucleotides are TGTGCCAGCACGCGGGGCCTGGGGGAGACCCAGTACTTC.

The chain has TRBV10-1 and TRBJ2-1, with TRBD2 matching over 10 bases. The CDR3 runs 15 residues. Germline V gene lookup returns CDR1 WNHNN and CDR2 SYGVQD (reference sequence). Trimming took 4 bases from V and 6 from J; bases not matched to a gene: 6. DNA of the CDR3: TGCGCCAGCAGTGTGGAAGCGGGAGGGCTCAATGAGCAGTTCTTC. Translated: CASSVEAGGLNEQFF.

V and J are TRBV5-4 and TRBJ2-1; D is ambiguous. Trimming pared 0 bases from V and 3 bases from J, leaving 7 bases between. CDR3 length equals 14 residues. Germline assignment: CDR1 SGHNT and CDR2 YYREEE (reference sequence). CDR3 region: CASSLGLIYNEQFF. CDR3 nucleotide sequence: TGTGCCAGCAGCTTGGGTCTAATCTACAATGAGCAGTTCTTC.

The chain combines TRBV6-1 with TRBJ2-7, with D perhaps matching TRBD2 (5 bases). Deletions cut 3 bases from V and 3 bases from J, with 6 bases between. Looked up from germline, CDR1 is MNHNS and CDR2 is SASEGT. This CDR3 region has 12 residues. The CDR3: CASSETNYEQYV. CDR3 in DNA: TGTGCCAGCAGTGAGACTAACTACGAGCAGTACGTC.

As to this clone: The sample contains more than one DNA sequence encoding this CDR3. The rearrangement uses TRBV9 and TRBJ2-1; no clear D gene. Trimming removed 1 base at V and 0 bases at J, with 11 bases between. Germline lookup yields CDR1 SGDLS and CDR2 YYNGEE. The CDR3 totals 16 residues. The CDR3, as DNA: TGTGCCAGCAGCGTACAAAGCGCCAGCTCCTACAATGAGCAGTTCTTC. Residues: CASSVQSASSYNEQFF.

The chain links TRBV30 to TRBJ1-6; D may be TRBD1 (5 bases). Germline loops: CDR1 GTSNPN, CDR2 SVGIG (reference sequence). The V gene lost 4 bases and the J gene lost 10 bases, with 11 bases spanning the gap. The CDR3 length is 12 residues. The CDR3 coding sequence is TGTGCCTGGACAGGGTTCGAGTCACCCCTCCACTTT. This codes for CAWTGFESPLHF.

The chain employs TRBV14 and TRBJ1-3; 9 bases are a match to TRBD1. Trimming removed 7 bases from V and 2 bases from J; junction bases left unmatched: 6. The CDR3 totals 15 residues. Per germline, CDR1 SGHDN and CDR2 FVKESK. CDR3 bases: TGTGCCAGCAACCTACAGGGGGCGGCTGGAAACACCATATATTTT. Amino acids: CASNLQGAAGNTIYF.

The genes are TRBV6-1 and TRBJ2-1; 7 bases match TRBD1. Germline loops: CDR1 MNHNS, CDR2 SASEGT. The V and J ends lost 5 bases and 14 bases, in that order; junction bases with no gene match: 12. This CDR3 comprises 13 residues. The CDR3 DNA sequence: TGTGCCAGCAGTCCTGGACAGGACGGGGAAGAGTTCTTC. Protein: CASSPGQDGEEFF.

This rearrangement joins TRBV5-1 to TRBJ1-1, with 12 bases aligning to TRBD1. Per the germline V gene, CDR1 is SGHRS and CDR2 is YFSETQ. After removal of 3 bases from V and 4 bases from J, the junction contained 4 bases not matched to a gene. The CDR3 consists of 15 residues. The CDR3: CASSSPGQGATEAFF. In DNA form, the CDR3 reads TGCGCCAGCAGCTCTCCGGGACAGGGGGCCACTGAAGCTTTCTTT. The whole variable domain, remainder taken from reference TRBV5-1 and TRBJ1-1, is KAGVTQTPRYLIKTRGQQVTLSCSPISGHRSVSWYQQTPGQGLQFLFEYFSETQRNKGNFPGRFSGRQFSNSRSEMNVSTLELGDSALYLCASSSPGQGATEAFFGQGTRLTVV.

This sequence joins TRBV6-4 and TRBJ2-1; maybe TRBD2 (5 bases). The CDR3 length is 12 residues. From germline, CDR1 is MRHNA and CDR2 SNTAGT. V was clipped by 3 bases and J by 9 bases, with 9 bases between them. In DNA, the CDR3 is TGTGCCAGCAGTGATGGAGGTCTTGAGCAGTTCTTC. This gives the protein CASSDGGLEQFF.

The chain carries TRBV19 and TRBJ2-5; 9 bases map to TRBD1. Looked up from germline, CDR1 is LNHDA and CDR2 is SQIVND (reference sequence). V dropped 7 bases and J dropped 4; count of bases not matched to a gene: 10. The CDR3 runs to 15 residues. CDR3 region: CASTRGQGFRETQYF. The CDR3 DNA sequence: TGTGCCAGTACCCGGGGACAGGGCTTTCGAGAGACCCAGTACTTC.

The DNA of the CDR3 is TGTGCCAGCAGCTCCTACAGGGGAGTCCGGGAGACCCAGTACTTC. Protein sequence: CASSSYRGVRETQYF. The chain recombines TRBV11-2 with TRBJ2-5; 7 bases agree with TRBD1. This CDR3 has 15 amino acids. CDR1 and CDR2 (germline): SGHAT, FQNNGV. V dropped 4 bases and J dropped 5; count of bases not matched to a gene: 10.

The chain carries TRBV6-6 and TRBJ1-3, with D hard to call. CDR1 is MNHNY, CDR2 SVGAGI, per germline (reference sequence). The ends were cut back, 2 bases at V and 1 base at J, with 9 bases in the middle. CDR3 length: 15 residues. Here the CDR3 reads CASSYTQKSGNTIYF. In nucleotides, the CDR3 is TGTGCCAGCAGTTACACCCAGAAGTCTGGAAACACCATATATTTT.

The chain is built from TRBV14 and TRBJ2-1; the match to TRBD2 covers 11 bases. The CDR3 is 14 residues long. V gave up 4 bases and J gave up 13 bases; unmatched junction bases: 9. Germline V gives CDR1 SGHDN, CDR2 FVKESK. This CDR3 is CASSRERLAGKQFF. In DNA form, the CDR3 reads TGTGCCAGCAGCCGGGAAAGACTAGCGGGAAAACAGTTCTTC. The whole variable domain, filled in from reference TRBV14 and TRBJ2-1, reads EAGVTQFPSHSVIEKGQTVTLRCDPISGHDNLYWYRRVMGKEIKFLLHFVKESKQDESGMPNNRFLAERTGGTYSTLKVQPAELEDSGVYFCASSRERLAGKQFFGPGTRLTVL.

In regard to this clone: At one boundary the junction diverges from the germline segment, which might be a read error. The V and J genes are TRBV27 and TRBJ2-2; maybe TRBD1 (7 bases). The CDR3 is made up of 15 amino acids. CDR1 MNHEY and CDR2 SMNVEV come from the germline V gene (reference sequence). The CDR3: CASSLKGGHPGGLFF. In nucleotides, the CDR3 is TGTGCCAGCAGTTTAAAAGGGGGCCATCCCGGGGGGCTGTTTTTT.

The rearrangement uses TRBV6-1 and TRBJ1-1, with D unclear. From germline, CDR1 is MNHNS and CDR2 SASEGT. The V end was cut by 2 bases, the J end by 1 base, with 8 bases between. The CDR3 is 14 amino acids. In nucleotides, the CDR3 is TGTGCCAGCAGTGAATTGGAGGGGAACACTGAAGCTTTCTTT. It translates to CASSELEGNTEAFF.

The chain is built from TRBV19 and TRBJ2-1, with TRBD2 matching 7 bases. Germline lookup yields CDR1 LNHDA and CDR2 SQIVND (reference sequence). With 9 bases clipped from V and 2 bases from J, the junction kept 7 bases outside the gene matches. The CDR3 spans 14 residues. The CDR3 bases are TGTGCCAGCCGAATCAGCGGGACCTACAATGAGCAGTTCTTC. This encodes CASRISGTYNEQFF.

V is TRBV5-6 and J is TRBJ2-1; possible D gene TRBD2, 7 bases. V dropped 4 bases and J dropped 7 bases, with 24 bases sitting between them. The CDR3 is 17 amino acids. The V gene's germline CDR1 is SGHDT and CDR2 YYEEEE. In nucleotides, the CDR3 is TGTGCCAGCAGCCCACGGCTTAGGGGGAGGGCCTCAAATGAGCAGTTCTTC. Amino acid sequence: CASSPRLRGRASNEQFF. Based on the CDR3 plus reference TRBV5-6 and TRBJ2-1, the full variable domain is DAGVTQSPTHLIKTRGQQVTLRCSPKSGHDTVSWYQQALGQGPQFIFQYYEEEERQRGNFPDRFSGHQFPNYSSELNVNALLLGDSALYLCASSPRLRGRASNEQFFGPGTRLTVL.

The rearrangement uses TRBV4-1 and TRBJ2-5; D unresolved. The assigned J gene may be wrong: the sequence end matches TRBJ2-7 better. Germline CDR1 MGHRA, CDR2 YSYEKL. The CDR3 consists of 15 residues. The DNA of the CDR3 is TGCGCCAGCAGCCAAGAAGGTAGCCTCTCCTACGAGCAGTACTTC. Amino acid sequence: CASSQEGSLSYEQYF.